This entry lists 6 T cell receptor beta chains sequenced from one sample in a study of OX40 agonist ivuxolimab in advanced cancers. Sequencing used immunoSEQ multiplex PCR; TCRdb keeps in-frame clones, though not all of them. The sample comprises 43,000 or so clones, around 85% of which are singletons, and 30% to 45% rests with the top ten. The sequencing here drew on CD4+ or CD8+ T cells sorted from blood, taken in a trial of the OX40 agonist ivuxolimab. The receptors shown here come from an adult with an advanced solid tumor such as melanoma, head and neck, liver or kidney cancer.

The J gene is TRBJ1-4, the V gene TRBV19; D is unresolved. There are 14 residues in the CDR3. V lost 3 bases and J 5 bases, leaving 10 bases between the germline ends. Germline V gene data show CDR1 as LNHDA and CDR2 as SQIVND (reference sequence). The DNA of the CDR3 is TGTGCCAGTAGTATGGAAAGGAACAATGAAAAACTGTTTTTT. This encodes CASSMERNNEKLFF.

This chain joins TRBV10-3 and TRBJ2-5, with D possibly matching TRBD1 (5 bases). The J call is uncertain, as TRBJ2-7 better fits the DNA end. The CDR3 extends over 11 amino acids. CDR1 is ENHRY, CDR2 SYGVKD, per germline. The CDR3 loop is CAIRQTYEQYF. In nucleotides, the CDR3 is TGTGCCATAAGACAGACCTACGAGCAGTACTTC.

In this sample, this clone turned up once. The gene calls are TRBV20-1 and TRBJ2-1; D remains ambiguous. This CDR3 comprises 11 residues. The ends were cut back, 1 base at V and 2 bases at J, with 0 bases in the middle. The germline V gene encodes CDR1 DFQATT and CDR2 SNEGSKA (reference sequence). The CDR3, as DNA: TGCAGTGCTAGAGCCTACAATGAGCAGTTCTTC. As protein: CSARAYNEQFF.

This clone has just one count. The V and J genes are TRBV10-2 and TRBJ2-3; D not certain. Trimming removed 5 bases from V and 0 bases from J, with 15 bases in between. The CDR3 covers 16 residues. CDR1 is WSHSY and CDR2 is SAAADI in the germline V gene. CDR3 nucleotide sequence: TGCGCCAGCAGTCACACCCTAGTGACTAGCACAGATACGCAGTATTTT. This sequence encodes CASSHTLVTSTDTQYF.

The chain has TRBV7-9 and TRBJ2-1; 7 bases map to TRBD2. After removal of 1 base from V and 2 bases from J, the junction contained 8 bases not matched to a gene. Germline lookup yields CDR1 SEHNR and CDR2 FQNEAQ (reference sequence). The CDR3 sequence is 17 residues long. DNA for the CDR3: TGTGCCAGCAGCTTAGGTCTAGTGGGAGGGCCCTACAATGAGCAGTTCTTC. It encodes CASSLGLVGGPYNEQFF.

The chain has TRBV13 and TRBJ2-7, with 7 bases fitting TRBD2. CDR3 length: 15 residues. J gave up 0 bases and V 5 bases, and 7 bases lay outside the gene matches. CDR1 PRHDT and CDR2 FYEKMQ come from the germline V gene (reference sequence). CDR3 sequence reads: CASSRKAGSSYEQYF. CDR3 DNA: TGTGCCAGCAGCAGAAAAGCGGGGAGCTCCTACGAGCAGTACTTC.